This TCR beta chain was recorded in a study of sequential checkpoint blockade in melanoma. The repertoire was sequenced with immunoSEQ multiplex PCR; TCRdb's copy has only in-frame clones and lacks some. The sample gives about 17,000 clones, 65% to 80% of which show up once; under 25% is in the top ten. Treatment: randomized to nivolumab then ipilimumab (arm A) or the reverse (arm B). This CDR3 is built from 14 residues. Germline V CDR1 and CDR2: SNHLY, FYNNEI. The germline V and J ends were trimmed by 4 bases and 3 bases, with 11 bases remaining between them. The sample in question was CD8+ T cells sorted from blood (inferred from file names), obtained from a patient given nivolumab and ipilimumab in sequence. The V and J genes are TRBV2 and TRBJ2-3; the D gene is possibly TRBD2 (5 bases). This TCR derives from a human donor with melanoma. The chain's CDR3 is CASSGFGGTDTQYF. The CDR3 nucleotides are TGTGCCAGCAGTGGGTTCGGCGGGACAGATACGCAGTATTTT.